This T cell receptor (beta chain) was identified during a study of T cell clonality in common variable immunodeficiency. Findings and caveats of the study: Reportedly, TCR beta sequences from common variable immunodeficiency showed fewer deletions and N-nucleotide insertions. CVID patient heterogeneity limited repertoire-clinical complication correlations. CVID subjects had higher TCRbeta clonality than healthy controls, most marked in about a third.

Germline V lookup: CDR1 LNHDA, CDR2 SQIVND (reference sequence). CDR3 size: 16 residues. V shed 5 bases and J shed 3 bases, with 17 bases lying between them. To note about this clone: The antigen is not known. The missing CDR3 end, 3 residues past where the read stops, is filled in from the germline J gene.

Measured with immunoSEQ multiplex PCR; TCRdb has only the in-frame clones, and not every one. The table lists about 35,000 clones, with no singletons. The sample comprised peripheral blood mononuclear cells. The chain links TRBV19 to TRBJ2-1; TRBD1 is a possible D gene (6 bases). The TCR comes from a human donor with common variable immunodeficiency. CDR3 DNA (partial): TGTGCCAGTAGTCCCCCAGGGGATCTCGACTACAATGAG. This gives the protein CASSPPGDLDYNE. The full CDR3 protein reads CASSPPGDLDYNEQFF.